This T cell receptor (beta chain) was found in a study of prognosis after radiotherapy for stage I lung cancer. Background on the study: Approximately 15 cases involved newly diagnosed primary stage I lung tumors, and five involved oligometastatic NSCLC subsequent to surgical resection of the primary tumor. Patients received stereotactic body radiotherapy alone, with no concurrent therapy.

The study's findings and limits: Shannon entropy after stereotactic body radiation therapy was lower in patients who developed distant metastases.

On this clonotype itself: Its antigen is still unknown.

Two-round multiplex PCR amplified TCR beta CDR3 from genomic DNA. Every TRBV and TRBJ gene had its own specific primer in first-round PCR. TCRdb re-analysed the multiplex PCR reads in MiXCR, keeping a single row per CDR3 protein. Of around 51,000 distinct CDR3 sequences listed, less than 35% are singletons. Specimen: PBMCs, collected before or after stereotactic body radiation therapy (not recorded which). This receptor was identified in a donor over 45 with non-small cell lung cancer.

CDR3 protein: CASSYSSHRYSYNEQFF. The CDR3 DNA follows: TGTGCCAGCAGTTACTCTTCCCACAGGTACTCCTACAATGAGCAGTTCTTC. The J gene is TRBJ2-1, the V gene TRBV6-2 or TRBV6-3, with a tentative D call TRBD1 (5 bases). Germline CDR1 is MNHEY and CDR2 is SVGEGT. This CDR3 has 17 residues. The V end lost 0 bases, the J end lost 0 bases, and 12 bases lay between the germline ends.